One and the same sample provided the 8 T cell receptor beta chains below, sequenced in a study of T-cell memory formation after mild COVID-19 (dated by TCRdb to the early 2020s). Preparation of the library involved 5' RACE. Instrument on record: Illumina NovaSeq 6000. TCRdb reanalyzed the raw reads on its own, using fastp at Q25 for trimming and MiXCR for clone calling, and kept in-frame beta chains. Each entry is one CDR3 protein sequence, shown with its most common DNA and genes. The sample table contains approximately 230,000 distinct CDR3 sequences; only one count was recorded for about 17% of them. The ten largest clones represent approximately 3.5% of the sample. Sequenced material: PBMCs or a T cell subset sorted from them (not recorded which). Source of these receptors: a man aged 18 to 35 who had mild COVID-19 (a few samples of this study predate the infection). The sample titles of this study are shuffled in the database, so cell type and time point are left out; the donor was told from shared clones.

This clonotype was detected once. The chain recombines TRBV5-6 with TRBJ2-7; D ambiguous. V lost 1 base to trimming and J lost 1 base, with 6 bases between them. Germline-derived CDR1 and CDR2 are SGHDT and YYEEEE. The length of the CDR3 is 13 residues. CDR3 loop: CASSLRASYEQYV. DNA for the CDR3: TGTGCCAGCAGCTTGCGGGCATCCTACGAGCAGTACGTC.

This clonotype showed up just once. J is TRBJ2-5 and V is TRBV7-8, with 12 positions matching TRBD2. The CDR3 spans 15 residues. V lost 4 bases, J lost 5 bases, and 5 bases stayed unmatched. CDR1 and CDR2 (germline): SGHVS, FQNEAQ. CDR3 sequence reads: CASSSRGTSGETQYF. CDR3 DNA: TGTGCCAGCAGCTCGCGAGGGACTAGCGGGGAGACCCAGTACTTC.

This chain links TRBV19 with TRBJ2-4, with D tentatively TRBD1 (5 bases). CDR3 length: 15 amino acids. The V and J ends lost 5 bases and 4 bases respectively, with 15 bases between them. CDR1 LNHDA and CDR2 SQIVND come from the germline V gene (reference sequence). The CDR3 bases are TGTGCCAGTAGTTCGATCGCACAGGTAAAAAACATTCAGTACTTC. This encodes CASSSIAQVKNIQYF. The complete variable domain, with remaining parts taken from reference TRBV19 and TRBJ2-4, reads DGGITQSPKYLFRKEGQNVTLSCEQNLNHDAMYWYRQDPGQGLRLIYYSQIVNDFQKGDIAEGYSVSREKKESFPLTVTSAQKNPTAFYLCASSSIAQVKNIQYFGAGTRLSVL.

This clonotype was detected only a few times. The chain carries TRBV3-1 and TRBJ2-3; TRBD2 might be the D (5 bases). CDR1 LGHDT and CDR2 YNNKEL come from the germline V gene (reference sequence). There are 12 residues in the CDR3. V lost 5 bases to trimming and J lost 6 bases, with 9 bases between them. CDR3 protein: CASSDTRDTQYF. The CDR3 bases are TGTGCCAGCAGCGACACTAGGGATACGCAGTATTTT.

This sequence joins TRBV7-2 and TRBJ2-7, with a weak D call TRBD2 (5 bases). The CDR3 sequence is 15 residues long. V dropped 1 base and J dropped 4 bases, with 14 bases sitting between them. Germline CDR1 SGHTA, CDR2 FQGNSA. The CDR3 sequence: CASSLGGLGFYEQYF. The CDR3 nucleotides read TGTGCCAGCAGCTTAGGCGGGTTAGGGTTTTACGAGCAGTACTTC.

This clonotype has at least ten counts. The chain has TRBV6-2 or TRBV6-3 and TRBJ1-5; D call uncertain. The length of the CDR3 is 13 residues. V was clipped by 6 bases and J by 5 bases, with 11 bases between them. Germline-derived CDR1 and CDR2 are MNHEY and SVGEGT. Here the CDR3 DNA reads TGTGCCAGCAGCGCGACTACCTATCAGCCCCAGCATTTT. Amino acids: CASSATTYQPQHF.

In this sample, this clonotype turned up a few times. Sequence at one end of the junction differs from germline and may be a read error. V usage is TRBV7-7 and J usage is TRBJ2-2; unclear D gene. Germline V gene lookup returns CDR1 SSHAT and CDR2 FNYEAQ (reference sequence). The CDR3 has 14 amino acids. The CDR3 here is CASSLDQFAGELFF. In nucleotides, the CDR3 is TGTGCTAGCAGCTTAGATCAGTTCGCCGGGGAGCTGTTTTTT.

This rearrangement joins TRBV11-2 to TRBJ1-2; D might be TRBD1 (5 bases). V lost 0 bases to trimming and J lost 6 bases, with 20 bases between them. The germline V gene has CDR1 SGHAT and CDR2 FQNNGV. This CDR3 has 17 residues. Written as DNA, the CDR3 is TGTGCCAGCAGCTTAGATCGGAGTGGCAGGGTGGAGGATGGCTACACCTTC. As protein: CASSLDRSGRVEDGYTF.